This is a list of T cell receptor beta chains from one sample in a study of memory CD4+ T cells and cytomegalovirus serostatus. Sequencing was performed with immunoSEQ multiplex PCR; in TCRdb, only in-frame clones are kept and a portion is missing. Of some 45,000 clones in the sample, around 76% were seen once. The specimen was memory CD4+ T cells from blood. All receptors come from an adult in good health and CMV-seropositive. Both conserved end residues are part of each CDR3. The D gene is left open where the match is weak. The size entry is marked missing in some rows and otherwise reads once, few, many or a size class.

-,TRBV7-9,16,TRBJ2-5,TRBD2,CASSLVGASGGETQYF,TGTGCCAGCAGCTTAGTTGGGGCTAGCGGGGGTGAGACCCAGTACTTC
-,TRBV5-1,15,TRBJ2-5,-,CASSLARTVQETQYF,TGCGCCAGCAGCTTGGCCCGGACGGTTCAAGAGACCCAGTACTTC
-,TRBV15,15,TRBJ2-5,-,CATSRDMGVEETQYF,TGTGCCACCAGCAGAGATATGGGGGTAGAAGAGACCCAGTACTTC
-,TRBV21-1,18,TRBJ2-3,-,CASSKGLLAGAHTDTQYF,TGTGCCAGCAGCAAAGGATTACTTGCGGGGGCCCACACAGATACGCAGTATTTT
-,TRBV6-6,12,TRBJ2-5,-,CASSSGRVGQYF,TGTGCCAGCAGCTCGGGACGCGTAGGGCAGTACTTC
few,TRBV7-9,14,TRBJ1-1,-,CASSFMGGNTEAFF,TGTGCCAGCAGCTTCATGGGCGGGAACACTGAAGCTTTCTTT
-,TRBV4-1,17,TRBJ2-1,TRBD2,CASSPRTSGGNYNEQFF,TGCGCCAGCAGCCCCAGGACTAGCGGGGGGAACTACAATGAGCAGTTCTTC
-,TRBV7-2,15,TRBJ2-3,TRBD2,CASSVTSGGDDTQYF,TGTGCCAGCAGCGTCACTAGCGGGGGGGATGATACGCAGTATTTT
-,TRBV19,16,TRBJ2-2,TRBD1,CASSILGQPSTGELFF,TGTGCCAGTAGTATCCTGGGACAGCCCTCCACCGGGGAGCTGTTTTTT
once,TRBV28,14,TRBJ1-2,-,CASLLSGDGYGYTF,TGTGCCAGCCTTCTTTCCGGGGACGGCTATGGCTACACCTTC
-,TRBV10-1,14,TRBJ1-1,-,CASALGGARTEAFF,TGCGCCAGTGCCCTTGGGGGGGCGAGGACTGAAGCTTTCTTT
few,TRBV27,14,TRBJ1-6,-,CASSYTGPGSPLHF,TGTGCCAGCAGTTACACCGGTCCAGGATCACCCCTCCACTTT
few,TRBV2,15,TRBJ1-2,TRBD1,CASRDHRQGNYGYTF,TGTGCCAGCAGGGACCATCGACAGGGAAACTATGGCTACACCTTC
-,TRBV7-8,13,TRBJ1-1,-,CASSLTPGLEAFF,TGTGCCAGCAGCTTAACCCCGGGTCTCGAAGCTTTCTTT
-,TRBV6-6,13,TRBJ2-5,-,CASSYSGPASQYF,TGTGCCAGCAGTTACTCTGGACCCGCCTCCCAGTACTTC
-,TRBV19,12,TRBJ1-2,-,CASSIWGGGYTF,TGTGCCAGTAGTATTTGGGGAGGAGGCTACACCTTC
-,TRBV2,14,TRBJ1-1,-,CASRVGRLNTEAFF,TGTGCCAGCAGGGTCGGACGGCTGAACACTGAAGCTTTCTTT
few,TRBV11-2,12,TRBJ1-6,-,CASRSGISPLHF,TGTGCCAGCAGATCTGGTATTTCACCCCTCCACTTT
-,TRBV6-4,15,TRBJ2-1,TRBD2,CASKSLAGGPGEQFF,TGTGCCAGCAAATCTCTAGCGGGGGGGCCGGGTGAGCAGTTCTTC
-,TRBV7-3,15,TRBJ1-2,TRBD1,CASREGSDRVDGYTF,TGTGCCAGCAGGGAAGGATCGGACAGGGTTGATGGCTACACCTTC
-,TRBV2,11,TRBJ2-7,-,CASARGYEQYF,TGTGCCAGCGCGAGGGGCTACGAGCAGTACTTC
few,TRBV28,16,TRBJ2-2,-,CASSSGDGEWGGELFF,TGTGCCAGCAGTTCTGGGGATGGGGAATGGGGCGGGGAGCTGTTTTTT
-,TRBV19,15,TRBJ2-1,-,CASSIATTRYNEQFF,TGTGCCAGTAGTATAGCGACTACCCGCTACAATGAGCAGTTCTTC
-,TRBV6-1,14,TRBJ1-1,TRBD1,CASSGDRENTEAFF,TGTGCCAGCAGTGGCGACAGGGAGAACACTGAAGCTTTCTTT
-,TRBV7-9,14,TRBJ1-2,TRBD1,CASSLETGGWGYTF,TGTGCCAGCAGCTTAGAGACAGGGGGCTGGGGCTACACCTTC
-,TRBV11-1,15,TRBJ1-6,-,CASSFGNRFNSPLHF,TGTGCCAGCAGCTTTGGGAACAGGTTTAATTCACCCCTCCACTTT
-,TRBV25-1,17,TRBJ2-1,TRBD1,CASSESRGDRVWDEQFF,TGTGCCAGCAGTGAATCAAGGGGGGACAGGGTATGGGATGAGCAGTTCTTC
-,TRBV14,17,TRBJ1-4,-,CASSQDWSAGSNEKLFF,TGTGCCAGCAGCCAAGATTGGTCCGCAGGCTCTAATGAAAAACTGTTTTTT
-,TRBV2,14,TRBJ2-5,TRBD1,CASSEEDRGWTQYF,TGTGCCAGCAGTGAAGAGGACAGGGGATGGACCCAGTACTTC
once,TRBV5-6,13,TRBJ2-3,TRBD1,CASWDSSTDTQYF,TGTGCCAGCTGGGACAGTTCCACAGATACGCAGTATTTT
-,TRBV7-2,12,TRBJ2-1,-,CASSLDQRYQFF,TGTGCCAGCAGCTTGGACCAACGGTATCAGTTCTTC
-,TRBV5-6,16,TRBJ2-3,-,CASSPLGQGVADTQYF,TGTGCCAGCAGCCCACTGGGGCAGGGCGTGGCAGATACGCAGTATTTT
few,TRBV6-5,15,TRBJ2-2,-,CASNPFRDPPGELFF,TGTGCCAGCAACCCCTTCCGGGACCCACCCGGGGAGCTGTTTTTT
-,TRBV6-5,13,TRBJ1-1,-,CASSKSMNTEAFF,TGTGCCAGCAGTAAATCTATGAACACTGAAGCTTTCTTT
-,TRBV4-1,17,TRBJ2-4,-,CASSQDGQIGGKNIQYF,TGCGCCAGCAGCCAAGATGGGCAGATCGGGGGCAAAAACATTCAGTACTTC
-,TRBV5-4,13,TRBJ1-3,-,CASSLRFGNTIYF,TGTGCCAGCAGCTTGCGGTTTGGAAACACCATATATTTT
-,TRBV4-1,20,TRBJ2-3,TRBD2,CASSRLLSGGLTRGGDTQYF,TGCGCCAGCAGCCGTCTTCTTAGCGGGGGGTTGACCAGGGGTGGAGATACGCAGTATTTT
few,TRBV6-6,15,TRBJ1-2,TRBD1,CASSKTGAINYGYTF,TGTGCCAGCAGTAAGACAGGGGCCATTAACTATGGCTACACCTTC
-,TRBV6-1,16,TRBJ2-5,TRBD1,CASSESPGQNQETQYF,TGTGCCAGCAGTGAATCACCGGGACAGAACCAAGAGACCCAGTACTTC
few,TRBV25-1,12,TRBJ1-2,-,CASRDNIWGYTF,TGTGCCAGCAGAGACAACATCTGGGGCTACACCTTC
few,TRBV9,12,TRBJ1-1,-,CASSVDGQSAFF,TGTGCCAGCAGCGTAGACGGACAGTCAGCTTTCTTT
-,TRBV5-6,18,TRBJ1-4,TRBD1,CASSPNLGTGWGNEKLFF,TGTGCCAGCAGCCCCAACCTCGGGACAGGGTGGGGTAATGAAAAACTGTTTTTT
-,TRBV5-1,14,TRBJ2-7,TRBD1,CASSLPTGGYEQYF,TGCGCCAGCAGCTTGCCGACAGGGGGCTACGAGCAGTACTTC
-,TRBV29-1,13,TRBJ2-5,-,CSVLWQGVETQYF,TGCAGCGTTCTTTGGCAGGGTGTGGAGACCCAGTACTTC
-,TRBV5-6,18,TRBJ2-3,TRBD1,CASSFRLRTGGRADTQYF,TGTGCCAGCAGCTTTCGACTTAGGACAGGCGGAAGAGCAGATACGCAGTATTTT
-,TRBV19,13,TRBJ1-1,-,CASSPWGETEAFF,TGTGCCAGTAGTCCCTGGGGGGAGACTGAAGCTTTCTTT
-,TRBV7-2,13,TRBJ2-5,-,CASSLQGQETQYF,TGTGCCAGCAGCTTACAAGGTCAAGAGACCCAGTACTTC